These 27 T cell receptor beta chains share one sample of origin, sequenced in a study of regulatory T cells in long-lasting Graves disease. Arm-PCR of CDR3 regions with iRepertoire HTBI primers generated TCR beta libraries. TCRdb ran MiXCR on the multiplex PCR reads and lists one entry per CDR3 protein. The table includes fewer than 350,000 distinct CDR3 sequences, more than 15% detected once. Time point denoted: newly diagnosed GD, antithyroid drugs for less than 3 months. RNA extracted from PBMCs served as the sequencing template. Sequencing used peripheral blood mononuclear cells (PBMCs), obtained at new diagnosis, from a patient treated with antithyroid drugs. These receptors were taken from a female donor with Graves disease.

This clonotype was observed once. Germline is not matched at one junction end, which may reflect a read error. The chain links TRBV24-1 to TRBJ2-2; 10 bases are shared with TRBD2. The germline V gene has CDR1 KGHDR and CDR2 SFDVKD. The CDR3 runs to 19 residues. In nucleotides, the CDR3 is TGTGCCAGCAGTTCCCCAGCCTTCCAGAGCGGGAGGGACACCGGGGAGCTGTTTTTT. This sequence encodes CASSSPAFQSGRDTGELFF.

This clonotype was observed many times. With a much larger clone just one base away, this may be a read error. The chain couples TRBV6-1 to TRBJ1-2, with 8 bases that match TRBD1. The germline CDR1 and CDR2 sequences are MNHNS and SASEGT. There are 13 residues in the CDR3. V shed 7 bases, J shed 5 bases, and the junction held 6 bases outside the gene matches. Here the CDR3 DNA reads TGTGCCAGCACCCCGGGACAGGAGTATGGCTACACCTTC. It encodes CASTPGQEYGYTF.

This clonotype has only a few counts. The rearrangement joins TRBV7-9 to TRBJ2-7; the match to TRBD2 covers 7 bases. Germline-derived CDR1 and CDR2 are SEHNR and FQNEAQ (reference sequence). J was trimmed by 0 bases and V by 7 bases; bases with no gene match: 6. The length of the CDR3 is 14 residues. The DNA for the CDR3 is TGTGCCAGCACCAAAGCGGGGCTCTCCTACGAGCAGTACTTC. Translation: CASTKAGLSYEQYF.

This clonotype was counted at least ten times. Germline is not matched at one junction end, which may reflect a read error. The chain employs TRBV5-1 and TRBJ1-1; 7 nucleotides align to TRBD1. Germline V CDR1 and CDR2: SGHRS, YFSETQ. The CDR3 extends over 15 amino acids. For the CDR3, the DNA is TGCGCCGGCAGCTCGCAGACAGGGATAAACACTGAAGCTTTCTTT. It yields the protein CAGSSQTGINTEAFF.

This rearrangement joins TRBV6-1 to TRBJ2-1, with 8 nucleotides matching TRBD1. V gave up 6 bases and J gave up 10 bases; unmatched junction bases: 11. This CDR3 region has 14 residues. In germline, CDR1 is MNHNS, CDR2 SASEGT. CDR3 DNA: TGTGCCAGCAGCTCGGACAGGGCCACTACGGAGCAGTTCTTC. This gives the protein CASSSDRATTEQFF.

Many counts were recorded for this clonotype. V is TRBV5-1 and J is TRBJ2-7; 12 bases map to TRBD2. The CDR3 runs 15 residues. Looked up from germline, CDR1 is SGHRS and CDR2 is YFSETQ. V was clipped by 0 bases and J by 7 bases; unmatched bases: 5. CDR3 nucleotide sequence: TGCGCCAGCAGCTTGGCAGGACTAGCGGGAAGTGAGCAGTACTTC. Amino acids: CASSLAGLAGSEQYF.

CDR3: CATSDSVANTGELFF. The CDR3 region has the DNA TGTGCCACCAGTGATTCAGTCGCGAACACCGGGGAGCTGTTTTTT. The V gene is TRBV24-1, the J gene TRBJ2-2, with D uncertain. The V end lost 2 bases, the J end lost 0 bases, and 6 bases lay between the germline ends. The CDR3 totals 15 residues. Germline lookup yields CDR1 KGHDR and CDR2 SFDVKD.

The CDR3, as DNA: TGTGCCATCAGTGTCGAGGGTAGCTCCTACAATGAGCAGTTCTTC. Translating it yields CAISVEGSSYNEQFF. The chain carries TRBV10-3 and TRBJ2-1, with D possibly matching TRBD2 (5 bases). Per germline, CDR1 ENHRY and CDR2 SYGVKD. The CDR3 spans 15 residues. Trimming removed 4 bases from V and 0 bases from J, with 10 bases in between.

This clonotype turned up a few times. The V gene is TRBV7-9, the J gene TRBJ2-7, with TRBD1 matching 9 bases. After removal of 4 bases from V and 3 bases from J, the junction contained 7 bases not matched to a gene. CDR1 is SEHNR and CDR2 is FQNEAQ in the germline V gene (reference sequence). The length of the CDR3 is 15 residues. The CDR3 nucleotides are TGTGCCAGCAGCTGGCCGGGACAGGGAATCTACGAGCAGTACTTC. Protein: CASSWPGQGIYEQYF.

The chain links TRBV2 to TRBJ2-1; 9 bases line up with TRBD1. Gene TRBJ2-5 matches the end of the DNA better, so the J call may be wrong. The CDR3 length is 17 residues. The germline V gene encodes CDR1 SNHLY and CDR2 FYNNEI. CDR3 coding DNA: TGTGCCAGCAACGCCATCACCGGGACAGGGTCAGGGGAGACCCAGTACTTC. Translating it yields CASNAITGTGSGETQYF.

This clonotype has ten or more counts. The chain is built from TRBV2 and TRBJ1-3, with D unresolved. Trimming removed 5 bases from V and 0 bases from J, with 14 bases in between. Germline CDR1 and CDR2: SNHLY and FYNNEI. The CDR3 is 16 amino acids. The CDR3 region has the DNA TGTGCCAGCAGTCCCGCCCAATTATTCTCTGGAAACACCATATATTTT. It encodes CASSPAQLFSGNTIYF.

This clonotype was observed once. This chain links TRBV12-3 or TRBV12-4 with TRBJ2-5; 10 bases align to TRBD2. The CDR3 runs 16 residues. Unmatched junction bases numbered 7, after V lost 3 bases and J lost 3 bases. The CDR3 bases are TGTGCCAGCAGTTTTAGTAGTGGGACTAGCGAAGAGACCCAGTACTTC. It specifies CASSFSSGTSEETQYF.

This clonotype was recorded a few times. This rearrangement joins TRBV3-1 to TRBJ2-1; maybe TRBD1 (6 bases). The CDR3 totals 16 residues. Germline V gene sequence: CDR1 LGHDT, CDR2 YNNKEL (reference sequence). V was trimmed by 4 bases and J by 0 bases, leaving 13 bases between them. The CDR3 DNA is TGTGCCAGCAGCCCAGGGGCCGTCAGCTCCTACAATGAGCAGTTCTTC. Encoded protein: CASSPGAVSSYNEQFF.

This clonotype was counted many times. The rearrangement joins TRBV19 to TRBJ1-5; no clear D gene. The CDR3 covers 13 residues. V was cut by 1 base and J by 4 bases, with 5 bases left in between. Germline loops: CDR1 LNHDA, CDR2 SQIVND (reference sequence). As DNA, the CDR3 is TGTGCCAGTAGTATAGTGTGGAATCAGCCCCAGCATTTT. Translation gives CASSIVWNQPQHF.

This clonotype has a count of ten or more. This chain connects TRBV5-5 to TRBJ2-1, with D perhaps matching TRBD2 (6 bases). From germline, CDR1 is SGHKS and CDR2 YYEKEE (reference sequence). V gave up 4 bases and J gave up 7 bases, with 12 bases separating them. The CDR3 consists of 13 residues. CDR3 DNA sequence: TGTGCCAGCAGCGTGGGACTGGGGAATGAGCAGTTCTTC. Translating it yields CASSVGLGNEQFF. The full variable domain, with the rest looked up from reference TRBV5-5 and TRBJ2-1, is DAGVTQSPTHLIKTRGQQVTLRCSPISGHKSVSWYQQVLGQGPQFIFQYYEKEERGRGNFPDRFSARQFPNYSSELNVNALLLGDSALYLCASSVGLGNEQFFGPGTRLTVL.

This clonotype was recorded many times. This chain uses TRBV7-9 with TRBJ2-1; maybe TRBD2 (6 bases). The CDR3 is 16 residues long. Germline assignment: CDR1 SEHNR and CDR2 FQNEAQ (reference sequence). Trimming pared 5 bases from V and 0 bases from J, leaving 14 bases between. CDR3 amino acids: CASSPKAGSSYNEQFF. Here the CDR3 DNA reads TGTGCCAGCAGCCCGAAAGCGGGTAGCTCCTACAATGAGCAGTTCTTC.

This clonotype was recorded at least ten times. This CDR3 reads CATSGSWNQPQHF. The CDR3 DNA reads as TGTGCCACCAGTGGGAGTTGGAATCAGCCCCAGCATTTT. The V gene is TRBV24-1, the J gene TRBJ1-5, with D uncertain. CDR3 length: 13 residues. Germline CDR1 reads KGHDR; CDR2 reads SFDVKD. The V and J ends lost 5 bases and 4 bases respectively, with 8 bases between them.

This clonotype has at least ten counts. V usage is TRBV28 and J usage is TRBJ1-1; 7 nucleotides match TRBD1. The CDR3 runs to 15 residues. V was pared by 8 bases and J by 2 bases, with 11 bases of the junction left unmatched. Germline assignment: CDR1 MDHEN and CDR2 SYDVKM. The CDR3 nucleotides read TGTGCCAGCGCACCAGGGGGAAGCCGAAACACTGAAGCTTTCTTT. This sequence encodes CASAPGGSRNTEAFF.

This clonotype occurred many times. The chain employs TRBV12-3 or TRBV12-4 and TRBJ2-2; 8 bases match TRBD1. The CDR3 length is 14 residues. Trimming at V came to 7 bases and at J to 4 bases, leaving 5 bases not matched to a gene. The CDR3 coding sequence is TGTGCCAGCATTCCGACAGGGGCCACCGGGGAGCTGTTTTTT. Protein: CASIPTGATGELFF.

The chain employs TRBV27 and TRBJ2-2; perhaps TRBD2 as D (5 bases). Germline V lookup: CDR1 MNHEY, CDR2 SMNVEV (reference sequence). The V end was cut by 4 bases, the J end by 4 bases, with 13 bases between. The CDR3 consists of 15 residues. CDR3 in DNA: TGTGCCAGCAGTTCAAAAGGACTGATCACCGGGGAGCTGTTTTTT. It translates to CASSSKGLITGELFF.

At least ten counts were recorded for this clonotype. J is TRBJ1-6 and V is TRBV3-1; D not resolved. CDR1 and CDR2 (germline): LGHDT, YNNKEL (reference sequence). V dropped 7 bases and J dropped 9 bases, with 10 bases sitting between them. This CDR3 contains 12 residues. CDR3 protein: CASIGLGSPLHF. In DNA, the CDR3 is TGTGCCAGCATAGGTCTCGGTTCACCCCTCCACTTT.

This clonotype showed up many times. The rearrangement uses TRBV19 and TRBJ1-1; D is ambiguous. The V gene lost 4 bases and the J gene lost 4 bases, with 10 bases spanning the gap. The CDR3 contains 13 residues. Germline-derived CDR1 and CDR2 are LNHDA and SQIVND (reference sequence). CDR3 coding DNA: TGTGCCAGTAGTACCCCGACACTCACTGAAGCTTTCTTT. Protein: CASSTPTLTEAFF. Combining the CDR3 with reference TRBV19 and TRBJ1-1 gives the whole variable domain DGGITQSPKYLFRKEGQNVTLSCEQNLNHDAMYWYRQDPGQGLRLIYYSQIVNDFQKGDIAEGYSVSREKKESFPLTVTSAQKNPTAFYLCASSTPTLTEAFFGQGTRLTVV.

This clonotype has at least ten counts. The V and J genes are TRBV7-2 and TRBJ2-7, with 7 positions matching TRBD2. Germline V gene lookup returns CDR1 SGHTA and CDR2 FQGNSA. The CDR3 totals 15 residues. V lost 7 bases and J lost 4; bases outside the gene matches: 13. The DNA for the CDR3 is TGTGCCAGCACCCTAGCCCCTCTAGCGGTTTACGAGCAGTACTTC. It translates to CASTLAPLAVYEQYF.

The V and J genes are TRBV2 and TRBJ2-2; perhaps TRBD2 as D (5 bases). The CDR3 loop spans 20 amino acids. V was clipped by 8 bases and J by 1 base, with 29 bases between them. Germline V gives CDR1 SNHLY, CDR2 FYNNEI. DNA of the CDR3: TGTGCCAGCTCACCCGACCCCCAGTGGACTCGAGAGAGGAACACCGGGGAGCTGTTTTTT. It is translated as CASSPDPQWTRERNTGELFF.

This clonotype was counted ten times or more. This chain uses TRBV19 with TRBJ1-2, with D possibly being TRBD1 (5 bases). The CDR3 is 14 amino acids. Trimming stripped 4 bases from V and 4 bases from J, with 13 bases between. CDR1 LNHDA and CDR2 SQIVND come from the germline V gene (reference sequence). CDR3: CASSNTGTLYGYTF. As DNA, the CDR3 is TGTGCCAGTAGTAACACCGGGACCCTCTATGGCTACACCTTC.

This clonotype appeared a few times. V gene TRBV9 combines with J gene TRBJ2-5; D is unresolved. The V end was cut by 0 bases, the J end by 2 bases, with 8 bases between. Germline V gene data show CDR1 as SGDLS and CDR2 as YYNGEE. This CDR3 contains 14 residues. CDR3 in DNA: TGTGCCAGCAGCGTAGGTGGCTTTCAAGAGACCCAGTACTTC. Amino acids: CASSVGGFQETQYF.

Ten or more counts support this clonotype. The chain links TRBV6-5 to TRBJ2-5; D is undetermined. The CDR3 runs to 13 residues. With 2 bases removed from V and 5 bases from J, the gap between germline ends came to 9 bases. CDR1 is MNHEY, CDR2 SVGAGI, per germline. The CDR3 sequence: CASSYRITETQYF. CDR3 sequence (DNA): TGTGCCAGCAGTTACCGTATCACCGAGACCCAGTACTTC.